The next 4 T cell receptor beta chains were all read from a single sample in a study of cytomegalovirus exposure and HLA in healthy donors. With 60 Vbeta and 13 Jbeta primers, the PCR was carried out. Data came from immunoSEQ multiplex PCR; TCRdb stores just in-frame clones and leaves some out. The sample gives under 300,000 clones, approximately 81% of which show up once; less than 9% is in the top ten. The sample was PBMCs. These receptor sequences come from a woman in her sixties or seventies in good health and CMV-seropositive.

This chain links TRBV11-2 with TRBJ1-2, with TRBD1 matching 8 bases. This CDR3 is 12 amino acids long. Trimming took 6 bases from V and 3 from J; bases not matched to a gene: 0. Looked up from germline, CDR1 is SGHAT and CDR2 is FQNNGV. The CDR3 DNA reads TGTGCCAGCAGACAGGGGGACTATGGCTACACCTTC. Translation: CASRQGDYGYTF.

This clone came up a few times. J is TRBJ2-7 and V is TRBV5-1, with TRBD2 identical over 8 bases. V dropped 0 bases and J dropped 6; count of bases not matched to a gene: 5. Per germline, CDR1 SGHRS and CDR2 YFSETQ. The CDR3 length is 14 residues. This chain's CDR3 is CASSLAGGQSEQYF. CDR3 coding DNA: TGCGCCAGCAGCTTGGCGGGGGGGCAAAGCGAGCAGTACTTC.

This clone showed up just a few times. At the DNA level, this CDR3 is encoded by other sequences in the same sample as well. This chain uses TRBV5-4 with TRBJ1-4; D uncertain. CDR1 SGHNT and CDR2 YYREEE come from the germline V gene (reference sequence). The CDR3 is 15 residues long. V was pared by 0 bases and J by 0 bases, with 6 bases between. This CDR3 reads CASSLGGATNEKLFF. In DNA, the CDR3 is TGTGCCAGCAGCTTGGGCGGGGCAACTAATGAAAAACTGTTTTTT.

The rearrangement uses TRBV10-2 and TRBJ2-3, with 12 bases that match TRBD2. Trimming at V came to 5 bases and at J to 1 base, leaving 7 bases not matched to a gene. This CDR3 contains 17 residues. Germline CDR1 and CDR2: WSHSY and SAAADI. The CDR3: CASSTTSGSGGTDTQYF. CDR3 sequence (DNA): TGCGCCAGCAGTACGACTAGCGGGAGTGGGGGCACAGATACGCAGTATTTT.